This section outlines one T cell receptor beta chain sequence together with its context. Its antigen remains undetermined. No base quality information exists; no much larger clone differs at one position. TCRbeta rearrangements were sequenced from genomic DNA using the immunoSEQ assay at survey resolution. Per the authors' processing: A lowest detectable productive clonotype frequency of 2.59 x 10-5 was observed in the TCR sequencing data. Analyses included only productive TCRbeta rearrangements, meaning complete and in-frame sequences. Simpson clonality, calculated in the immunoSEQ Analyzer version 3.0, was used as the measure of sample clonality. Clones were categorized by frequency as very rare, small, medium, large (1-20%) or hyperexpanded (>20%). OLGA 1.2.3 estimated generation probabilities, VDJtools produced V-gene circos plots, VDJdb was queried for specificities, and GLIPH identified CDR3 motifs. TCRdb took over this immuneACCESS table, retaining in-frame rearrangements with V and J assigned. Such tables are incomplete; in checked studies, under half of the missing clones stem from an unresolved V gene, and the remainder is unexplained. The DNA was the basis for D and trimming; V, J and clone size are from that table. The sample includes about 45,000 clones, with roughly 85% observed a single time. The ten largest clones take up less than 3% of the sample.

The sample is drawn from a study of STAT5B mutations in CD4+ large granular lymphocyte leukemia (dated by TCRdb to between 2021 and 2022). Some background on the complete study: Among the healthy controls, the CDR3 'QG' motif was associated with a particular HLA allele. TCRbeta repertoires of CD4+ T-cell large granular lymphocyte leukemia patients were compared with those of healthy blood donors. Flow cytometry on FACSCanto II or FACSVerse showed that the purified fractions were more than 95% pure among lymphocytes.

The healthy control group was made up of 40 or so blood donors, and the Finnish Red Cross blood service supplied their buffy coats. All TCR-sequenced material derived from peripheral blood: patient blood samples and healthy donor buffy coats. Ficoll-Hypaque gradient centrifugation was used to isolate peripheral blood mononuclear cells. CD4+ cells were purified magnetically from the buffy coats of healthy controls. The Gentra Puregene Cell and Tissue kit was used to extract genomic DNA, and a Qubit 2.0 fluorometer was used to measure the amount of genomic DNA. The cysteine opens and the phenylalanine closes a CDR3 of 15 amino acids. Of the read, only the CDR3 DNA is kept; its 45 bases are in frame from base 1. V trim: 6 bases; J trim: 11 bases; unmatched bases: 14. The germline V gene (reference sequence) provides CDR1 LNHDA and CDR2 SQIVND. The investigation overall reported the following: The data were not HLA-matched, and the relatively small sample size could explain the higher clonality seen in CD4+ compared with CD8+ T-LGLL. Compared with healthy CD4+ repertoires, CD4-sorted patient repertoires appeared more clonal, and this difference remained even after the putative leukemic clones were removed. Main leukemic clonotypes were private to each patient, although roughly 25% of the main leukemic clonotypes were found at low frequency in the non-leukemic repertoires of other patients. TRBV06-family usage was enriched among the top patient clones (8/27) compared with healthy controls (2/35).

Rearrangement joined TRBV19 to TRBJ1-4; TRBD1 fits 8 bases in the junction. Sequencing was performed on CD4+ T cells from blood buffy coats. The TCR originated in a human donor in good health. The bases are TGTGCCAGTAGCCGCCCCCGGGACAGGTCGTGGAAACTGTTTTTT. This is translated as CASSRPRDRSWKLFF. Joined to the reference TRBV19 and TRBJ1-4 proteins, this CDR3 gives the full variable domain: DGGITQSPKYLFRKEGQNVTLSCEQNLNHDAMYWYRQDPGQGLRLIYYSQIVNDFQKGDIAEGYSVSREKKESFPLTVTSAQKNPTAFYLCASSRPRDRSWKLFFGSGTQLSVL.